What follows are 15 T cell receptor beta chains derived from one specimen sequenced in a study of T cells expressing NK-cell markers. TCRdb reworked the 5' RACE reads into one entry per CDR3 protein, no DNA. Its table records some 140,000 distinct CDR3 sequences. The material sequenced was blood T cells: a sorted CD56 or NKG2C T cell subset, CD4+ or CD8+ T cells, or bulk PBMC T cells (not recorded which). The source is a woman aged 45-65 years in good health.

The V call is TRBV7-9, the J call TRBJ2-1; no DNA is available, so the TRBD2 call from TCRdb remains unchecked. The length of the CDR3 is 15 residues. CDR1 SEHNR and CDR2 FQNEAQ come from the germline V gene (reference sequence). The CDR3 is CAGSSSSGMVDEQFF.

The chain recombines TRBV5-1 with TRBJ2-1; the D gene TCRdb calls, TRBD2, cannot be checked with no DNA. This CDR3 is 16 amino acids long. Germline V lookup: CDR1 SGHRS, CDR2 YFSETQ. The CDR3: CASSPWTSGSHNEQFF. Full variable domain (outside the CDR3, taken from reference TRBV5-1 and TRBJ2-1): KAGVTQTPRYLIKTRGQQVTLSCSPISGHRSVSWYQQTPGQGLQFLFEYFSETQRNKGNFPGRFSGRQFSNSRSEMNVSTLELGDSALYLCASSPWTSGSHNEQFFGPGTRLTVL.

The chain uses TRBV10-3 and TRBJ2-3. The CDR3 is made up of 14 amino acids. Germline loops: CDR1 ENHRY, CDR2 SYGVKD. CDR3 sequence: CAITQSEGTDTQYF.

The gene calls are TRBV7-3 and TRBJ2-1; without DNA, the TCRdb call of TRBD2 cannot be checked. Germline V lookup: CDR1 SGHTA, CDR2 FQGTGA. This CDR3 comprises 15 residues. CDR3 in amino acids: CASSLRGAGVYEQFF.

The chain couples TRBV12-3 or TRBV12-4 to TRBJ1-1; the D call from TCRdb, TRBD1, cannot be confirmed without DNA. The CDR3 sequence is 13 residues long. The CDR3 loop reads CASSPTGYEEAFF.

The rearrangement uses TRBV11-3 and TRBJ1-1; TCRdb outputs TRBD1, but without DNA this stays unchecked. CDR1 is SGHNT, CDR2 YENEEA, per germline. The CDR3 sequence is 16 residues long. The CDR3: CASSSRRRKQGTEAFF. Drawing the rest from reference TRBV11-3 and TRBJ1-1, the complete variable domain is EAGVVQSPRYKIIEKKQPVAFWCNPISGHNTLYWYLQNLGQGPELLIRYENEEAVDDSQLPKDRFSAERLKGVDSTLKIQPAELGDSAVYLCASSSRRRKQGTEAFFGQGTRLTVV.

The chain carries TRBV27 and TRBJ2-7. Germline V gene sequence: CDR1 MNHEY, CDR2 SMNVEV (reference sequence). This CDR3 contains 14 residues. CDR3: CASSSPVSPYEQYF.

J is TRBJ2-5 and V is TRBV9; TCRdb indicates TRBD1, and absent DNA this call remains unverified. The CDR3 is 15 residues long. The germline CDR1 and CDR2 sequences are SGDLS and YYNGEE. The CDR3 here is CASSADSGGAETQYF.

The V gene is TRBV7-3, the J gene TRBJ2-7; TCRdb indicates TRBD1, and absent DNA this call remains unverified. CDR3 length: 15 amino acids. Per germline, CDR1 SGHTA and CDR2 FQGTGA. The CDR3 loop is CASSPAPGTTYEQYF.

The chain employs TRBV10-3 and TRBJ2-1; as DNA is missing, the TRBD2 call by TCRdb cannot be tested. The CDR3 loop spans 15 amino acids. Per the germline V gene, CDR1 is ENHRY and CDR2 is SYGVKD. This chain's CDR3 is CAILPGTSGVNEQFF.

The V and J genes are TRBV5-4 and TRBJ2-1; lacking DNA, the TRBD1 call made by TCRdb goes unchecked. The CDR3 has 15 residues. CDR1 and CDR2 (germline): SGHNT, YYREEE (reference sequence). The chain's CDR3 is CASSTGTGGYNEQFF.

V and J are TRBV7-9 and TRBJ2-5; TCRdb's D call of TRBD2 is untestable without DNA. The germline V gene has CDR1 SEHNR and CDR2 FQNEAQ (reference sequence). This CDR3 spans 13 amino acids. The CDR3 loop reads CASSLPVQETQYF. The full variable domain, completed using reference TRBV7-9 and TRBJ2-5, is DTGVSQNPRHKITKRGQNVTFRCDPISEHNRLYWYRQTLGQGPEFLTYFQNEAQLEKSRLLSDRFSAERPKGSFSTLEIQRTEQGDSAMYLCASSLPVQETQYFGPGTRLLVL.

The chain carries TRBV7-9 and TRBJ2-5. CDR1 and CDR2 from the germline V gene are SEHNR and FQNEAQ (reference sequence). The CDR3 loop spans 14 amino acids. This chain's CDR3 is CASSTSGFQETQYF.

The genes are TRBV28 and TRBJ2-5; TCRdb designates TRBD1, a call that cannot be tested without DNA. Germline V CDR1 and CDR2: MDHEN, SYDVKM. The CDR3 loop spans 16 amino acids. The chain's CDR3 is CASSPRTGAQQETQYF.

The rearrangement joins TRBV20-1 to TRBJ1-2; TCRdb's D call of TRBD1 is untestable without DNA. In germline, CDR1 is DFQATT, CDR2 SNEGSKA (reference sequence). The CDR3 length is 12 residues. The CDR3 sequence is CSASGGNYGYTF.